This T cell receptor (beta chain) was retrieved from a study of T cells in Graves' hyperthyroidism and ophthalmopathy. Study at large: Blood from the periphery was taken at initial diagnosis, before any treatment. Study findings and constraints: The model anticipated ophthalmopathy a median about 7.1 months pre-onset.

Losses at the gene ends were 6 bases for V and 6 bases for J; bases not matched to a gene: 5. CDR1 is SGHTA and CDR2 is FQGNSA in the germline V gene. The CDR3 runs to 14 residues. Inclusion characteristics of ophthalmopathy patients comprised a Clinical Activity Score of at least 3, a NOSPECS grade of at least 4, and duration under 3 months. In making diagnoses, clinical symptoms, serum thyroxine and TRAb, thyroid ultrasound and orbital computed tomography were all used. The investigators amplified TCR beta CDR3 regions from RNA transcripts. HTBI primers were the set used in a first-round RT-PCR of the TCR CDR3. From the multiplex PCR reads, TCRdb called clonotypes with MiXCR, one entry per CDR3 protein. Among 500,000 or so distinct CDR3 sequences, around 16% were seen once, and the ten largest hold 25% to 30%. Turning to this clonotype: The antigen remains unidentified. A read error may be the cause here, since a much bigger clone is one base away.

The sequencing input was blood. This TCR was recovered from a woman aged 25 to 39 with Graves' ophthalmopathy. The chain couples TRBV7-2 to TRBJ2-1; 10 positions match TRBD2. The CDR3 nucleotides read TGTGCCAGCAGGTGGGCTAGCGGGAGCAATGAGCAGTTCTTC. As protein: CASRWASGSNEQFF.